This T cell receptor beta chain was identified during a study of OX40 agonist ivuxolimab in advanced cancers. Whole-study findings and limits: CD8+ T cells averaged more expanded clones than CD4+. Patients with a partial response at 0.1-3.0 mg/kg had among the lowest clonal expansion.

The assay was immunoSEQ multiplex PCR, and TCRdb's table has in-frame clones only and misses some. Of some 60,000 clones detected, about 90% appear once; the ten largest clones hold 5.2%. To note about this clone: Its antigen is undetermined.

The CDR3 has 13 amino acids. Trimming took 8 bases from V and 3 from J; bases not matched to a gene: 4. From germline, CDR1 is SGHNT and CDR2 YENEEA. The clonotype comes from an adult with an advanced solid tumor such as melanoma, head and neck, liver or kidney cancer. This rearrangement joins TRBV11-3 to TRBJ2-3; TRBD2 aligns across 8 bases. The starting material was CD4+ or CD8+ T cells sorted from blood, obtained in a trial of the OX40 agonist ivuxolimab. CDR3 amino acids: CASALAGTDTQYF. In nucleotides, the CDR3 is TGTGCCAGCGCCTTAGCGGGGACAGATACGCAGTATTTT.